This T cell receptor beta chain was captured in a study of T cells in Graves' hyperthyroidism and ophthalmopathy. The overall study: Specimen type is peripheral blood, collected at initial diagnosis prior to any treatment.

As concerns this clonotype: Its antigen is as yet unknown.

TCR beta CDR3 regions were amplified from RNA transcripts. First-round RT-PCR of the TCR CDR3 relied on the HTBI primer set. One entry per CDR3 protein results from TCRdb running MiXCR on the multiplex PCR reads. The sample has around 690,000 distinct CDR3 sequences, around a sixth seen once. Whole-study findings and limits: Ophthalmopathy got predicted by the model a median approximately 6.4 months before its onset. Blood also carried most thyroid clonotypes expanded above 0.001.

Fresh 10 ml peripheral blood yielded PBMCs. This CDR3 region has 16 residues. Germline V gene sequence: CDR1 KGHSH, CDR2 LQKENI. Trimming removed 3 bases from V and 0 bases from J, with 11 bases in between. The chain employs TRBV18 and TRBJ1-4; a weak D match, TRBD1 (5 bases). The specimen sequenced was blood. The clonotype was recovered from a man in his forties or fifties with Graves' hyperthyroidism. DNA of the CDR3: TGTGCCAGCTCACCCTACAGGTCTGCAACTAATGAAAAACTGTTTTTT. Translation gives CASSPYRSATNEKLFF.